This T cell receptor beta chain was obtained from a study of blood T cell repertoires in COVID-19. Study details: COVID-19 samples collected from the United States, Italy and Spain covered acute and convalescent phases.

Enrollment of patients from Seattle took place during active infection, with longitudinal follow-up. Germline CDR1 and CDR2: SEHNR and FQNEAQ (reference sequence). The trim removed 5 bases at V and 9 bases at J, leaving 15 bases unmatched. The CDR3 loop spans 17 amino acids. Original processing methods: From reference gene primer amplification, estimates of nucleated cell counts were derived. Using immunoSEQ multiplex PCR, the repertoire was profiled, and TCRdb retains in-frame clones only, with some absent. For V, J and clone size, that table is used; D and trimming come from the DNA. This sample has 100,000 to 150,000 clones, with about 70% found just once.

V is TRBV7-9 and J is TRBJ2-1; 11 positions match TRBD1. The sample was peripheral blood. The receptor's source is a man older than 75 with COVID-19, enrolled during active disease. The CDR3 region is CASSPIAGQGAVGEQFF. CDR3 nucleotide sequence: TGTGCCAGCAGCCCCATCGCTGGACAGGGGGCCGTGGGTGAGCAGTTCTTC.